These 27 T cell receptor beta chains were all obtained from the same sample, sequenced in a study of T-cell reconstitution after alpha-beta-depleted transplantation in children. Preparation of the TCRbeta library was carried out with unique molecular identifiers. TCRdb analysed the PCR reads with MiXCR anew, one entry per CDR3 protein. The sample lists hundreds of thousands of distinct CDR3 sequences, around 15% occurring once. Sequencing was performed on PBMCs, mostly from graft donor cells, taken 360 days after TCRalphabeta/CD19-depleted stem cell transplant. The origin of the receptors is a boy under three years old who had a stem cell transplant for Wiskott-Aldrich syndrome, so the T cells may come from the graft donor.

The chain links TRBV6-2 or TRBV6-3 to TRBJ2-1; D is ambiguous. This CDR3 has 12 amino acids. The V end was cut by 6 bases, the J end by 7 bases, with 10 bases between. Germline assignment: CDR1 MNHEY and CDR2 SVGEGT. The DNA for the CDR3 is TGTGCCAGCAGCCCGGGCCGGAATGAGCAGTTCTTC. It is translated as CASSPGRNEQFF.

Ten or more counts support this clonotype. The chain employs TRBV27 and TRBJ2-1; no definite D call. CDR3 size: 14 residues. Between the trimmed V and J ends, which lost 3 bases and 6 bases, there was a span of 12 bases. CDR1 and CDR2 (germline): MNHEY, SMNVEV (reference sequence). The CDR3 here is CASSFSLRGNEQFF. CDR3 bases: TGTGCCAGCAGTTTTAGCTTACGTGGCAATGAGCAGTTCTTC.

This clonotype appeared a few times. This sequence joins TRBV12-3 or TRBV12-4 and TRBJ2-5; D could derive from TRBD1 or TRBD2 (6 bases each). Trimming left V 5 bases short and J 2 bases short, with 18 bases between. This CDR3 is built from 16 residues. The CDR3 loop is CASSPRTGGLQETQYF. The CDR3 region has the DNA TGTGCCAGCAGTCCCCGGACTGGGGGGCTACAAGAGACCCAGTACTTC.

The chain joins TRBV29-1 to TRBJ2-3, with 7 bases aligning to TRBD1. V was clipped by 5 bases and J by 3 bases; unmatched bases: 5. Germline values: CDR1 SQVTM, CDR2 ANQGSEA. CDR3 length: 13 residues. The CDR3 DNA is TGCAGCGTTTTAACAGGGGAAACAGATACGCAGTATTTT. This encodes CSVLTGETDTQYF.

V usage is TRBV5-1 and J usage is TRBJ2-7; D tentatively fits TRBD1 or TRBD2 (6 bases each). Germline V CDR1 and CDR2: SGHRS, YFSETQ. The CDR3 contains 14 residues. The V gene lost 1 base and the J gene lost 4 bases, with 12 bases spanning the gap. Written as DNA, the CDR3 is TGCGCCAGCAGCTTGAATTCGGGGGCGTACGAGCAGTACTTC. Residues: CASSLNSGAYEQYF.

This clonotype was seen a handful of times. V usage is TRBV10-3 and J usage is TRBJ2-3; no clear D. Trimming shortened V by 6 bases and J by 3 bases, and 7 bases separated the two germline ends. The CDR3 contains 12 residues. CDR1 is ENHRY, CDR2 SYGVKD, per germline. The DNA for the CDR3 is TGTGCCATCAGGGACGGGACAGATACGCAGTATTTT. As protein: CAIRDGTDTQYF.

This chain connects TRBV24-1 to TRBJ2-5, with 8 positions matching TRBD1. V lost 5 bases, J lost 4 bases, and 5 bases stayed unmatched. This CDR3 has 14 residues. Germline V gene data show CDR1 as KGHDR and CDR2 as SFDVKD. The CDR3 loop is CATSAPGQGETQYF. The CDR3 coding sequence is TGTGCCACCAGTGCCCCCGGACAGGGAGAGACCCAGTACTTC.

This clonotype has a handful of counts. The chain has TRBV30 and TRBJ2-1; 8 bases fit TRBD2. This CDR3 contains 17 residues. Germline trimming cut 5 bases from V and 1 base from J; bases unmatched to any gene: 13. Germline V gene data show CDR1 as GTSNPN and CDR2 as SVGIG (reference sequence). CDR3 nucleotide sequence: TGTGCCTGGTACCGTCCTATAGCGGGACTGTCCTACAATGAGCAGTTCTTC. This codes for CAWYRPIAGLSYNEQFF.

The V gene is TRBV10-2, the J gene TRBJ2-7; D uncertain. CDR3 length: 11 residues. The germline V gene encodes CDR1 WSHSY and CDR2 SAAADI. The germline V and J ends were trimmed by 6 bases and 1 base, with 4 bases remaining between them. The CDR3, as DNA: TGCGCCAGCAGACGATCCTACGAGCAGTACTTC. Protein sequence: CASRRSYEQYF.

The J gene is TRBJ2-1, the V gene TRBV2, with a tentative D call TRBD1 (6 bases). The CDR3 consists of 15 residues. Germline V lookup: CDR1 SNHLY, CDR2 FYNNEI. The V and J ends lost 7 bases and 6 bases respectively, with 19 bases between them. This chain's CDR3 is CASTTGQLRPNEQFF. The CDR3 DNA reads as TGTGCCAGCACCACGGGACAACTACGGCCCAATGAGCAGTTCTTC.

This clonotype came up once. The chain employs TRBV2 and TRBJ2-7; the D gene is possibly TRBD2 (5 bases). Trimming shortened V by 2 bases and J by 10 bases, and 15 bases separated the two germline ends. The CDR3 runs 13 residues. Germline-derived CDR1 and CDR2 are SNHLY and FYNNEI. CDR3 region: CASSERRYGIQYF. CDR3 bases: TGTGCCAGCAGTGAAAGACGTTACGGGATACAGTACTTC.

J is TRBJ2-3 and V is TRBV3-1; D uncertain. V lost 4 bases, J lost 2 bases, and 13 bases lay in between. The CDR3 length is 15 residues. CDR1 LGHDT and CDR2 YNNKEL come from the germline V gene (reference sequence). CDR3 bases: TGTGCCAGCAGCCGCTGGCAGGACGCCACAGATACGCAGTATTTT. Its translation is CASSRWQDATDTQYF.

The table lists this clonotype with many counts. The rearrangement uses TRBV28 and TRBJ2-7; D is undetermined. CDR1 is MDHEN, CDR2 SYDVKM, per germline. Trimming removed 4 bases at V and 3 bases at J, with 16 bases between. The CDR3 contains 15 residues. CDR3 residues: CASSWAERLDYEQYF. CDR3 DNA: TGTGCCAGCAGTTGGGCAGAGAGGTTAGACTACGAGCAGTACTTC.

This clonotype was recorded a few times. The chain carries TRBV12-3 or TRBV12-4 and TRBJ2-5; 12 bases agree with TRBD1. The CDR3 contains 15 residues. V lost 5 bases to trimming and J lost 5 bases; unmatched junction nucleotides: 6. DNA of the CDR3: TGTGCCAGCAGTAGGCGGGACAGGGGGCGGGAGACCCAGTACTTC. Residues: CASSRRDRGRETQYF.

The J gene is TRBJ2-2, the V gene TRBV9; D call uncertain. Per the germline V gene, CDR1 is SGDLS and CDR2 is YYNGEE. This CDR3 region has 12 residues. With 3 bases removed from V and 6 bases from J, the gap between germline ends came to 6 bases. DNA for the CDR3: TGTGCCAGCAGCGCCCGGCCCGGGGAGCTGTTTTTT. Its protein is CASSARPGELFF.

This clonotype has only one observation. The CDR3 protein is CASSPSRGGAYEQYF. CDR3 coding DNA: TGTGCCAGCAGCCCCTCGCGGGGAGGGGCCTACGAGCAGTACTTC. The V gene is TRBV7-2, the J gene TRBJ2-7, with TRBD2 matching 7 bases. Germline V lookup: CDR1 SGHTA, CDR2 FQGNSA. The CDR3 has 15 residues. V trimming: 5 bases; J trimming: 2 bases; junction bases outside the gene matches: 9.

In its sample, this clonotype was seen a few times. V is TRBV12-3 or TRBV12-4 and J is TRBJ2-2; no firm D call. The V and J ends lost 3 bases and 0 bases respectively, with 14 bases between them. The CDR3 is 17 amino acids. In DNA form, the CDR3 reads TGTGCCAGCAGTTTTTATGTTAGGAGCGCGAACACCGGGGAGCTGTTTTTT. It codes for CASSFYVRSANTGELFF.

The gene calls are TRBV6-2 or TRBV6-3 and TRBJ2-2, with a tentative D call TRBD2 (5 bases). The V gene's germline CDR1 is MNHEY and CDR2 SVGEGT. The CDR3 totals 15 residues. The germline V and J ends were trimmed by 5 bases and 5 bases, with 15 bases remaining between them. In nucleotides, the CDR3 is TGTGCCAGCAGTCCCCCCCGGGAATGGACCGGGGAGCTGTTTTTT. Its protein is CASSPPREWTGELFF.

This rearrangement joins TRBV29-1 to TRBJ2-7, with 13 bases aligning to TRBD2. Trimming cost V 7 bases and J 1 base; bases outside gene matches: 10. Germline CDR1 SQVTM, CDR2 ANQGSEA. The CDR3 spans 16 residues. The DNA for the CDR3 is TGCAGCGCCAGAGGAAGACTAGCGGGAGGTTCCTACGAGCAGTACTTC. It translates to CSARGRLAGGSYEQYF.

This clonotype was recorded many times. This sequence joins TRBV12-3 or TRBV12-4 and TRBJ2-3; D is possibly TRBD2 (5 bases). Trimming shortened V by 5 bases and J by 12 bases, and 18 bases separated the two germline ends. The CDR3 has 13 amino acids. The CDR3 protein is CASSLLLGRGQYF. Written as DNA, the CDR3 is TGTGCCAGCAGTCTTCTTCTGGGGAGAGGCCAGTATTTT.

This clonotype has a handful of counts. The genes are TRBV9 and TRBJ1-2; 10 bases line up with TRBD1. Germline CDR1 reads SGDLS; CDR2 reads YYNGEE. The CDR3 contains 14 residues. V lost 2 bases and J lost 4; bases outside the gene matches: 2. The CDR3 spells CASSVGTGVYGYTF. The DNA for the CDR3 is TGTGCCAGCAGCGTTGGGACAGGGGTCTATGGCTACACCTTC.

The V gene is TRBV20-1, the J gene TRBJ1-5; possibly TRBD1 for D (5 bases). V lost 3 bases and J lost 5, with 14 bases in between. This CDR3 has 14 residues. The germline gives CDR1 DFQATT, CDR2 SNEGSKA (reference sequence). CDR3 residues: CSASGAGGDQPQHF. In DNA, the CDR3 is TGCAGTGCTAGTGGGGCGGGAGGGGATCAGCCCCAGCATTTT.

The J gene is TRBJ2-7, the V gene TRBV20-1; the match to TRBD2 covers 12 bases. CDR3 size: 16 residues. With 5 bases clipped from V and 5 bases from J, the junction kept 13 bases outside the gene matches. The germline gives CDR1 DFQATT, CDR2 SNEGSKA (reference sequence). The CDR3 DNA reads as TGCAGTGCTGGACGGCATCCTAGCGGGAGGGCCAACGAGCAGTACTTC. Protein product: CSAGRHPSGRANEQYF.

CDR3 in amino acids: CASSLSRGSYNSPLHF. The CDR3 DNA is TGTGCCAGCAGTTTGTCGAGGGGATCCTATAATTCACCCCTCCACTTT. V and J are TRBV27 and TRBJ1-6, with a weak D call TRBD1 (5 bases). CDR3 length equals 16 residues. Germline CDR1 reads MNHEY; CDR2 reads SMNVEV (reference sequence). V gave up 3 bases and J gave up 1 base, with 10 bases separating them.

The CDR3 is CATSDPRQGAVAFF. CDR3 bases: TGTGCCACCAGTGACCCCCGACAGGGGGCTGTGGCTTTCTTT. This chain joins TRBV24-1 and TRBJ1-1; the match to TRBD1 covers 10 bases. J gave up 11 bases and V 4 bases, and 9 bases lay outside the gene matches. The CDR3 spans 14 residues. CDR1 and CDR2 (germline): KGHDR, SFDVKD.

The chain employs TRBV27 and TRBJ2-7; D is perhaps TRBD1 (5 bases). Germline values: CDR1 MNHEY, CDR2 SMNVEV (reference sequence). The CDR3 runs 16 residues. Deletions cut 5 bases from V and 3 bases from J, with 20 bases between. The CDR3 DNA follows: TGTGCCAGCAGTACCCACGGACACCCCCTAGACTACGAGCAGTACTTC. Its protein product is CASSTHGHPLDYEQYF.

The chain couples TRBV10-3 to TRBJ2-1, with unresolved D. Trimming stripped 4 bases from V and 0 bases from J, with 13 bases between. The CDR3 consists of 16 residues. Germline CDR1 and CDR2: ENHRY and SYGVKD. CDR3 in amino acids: CAISVGMGNSYNEQFF. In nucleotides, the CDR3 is TGTGCCATCAGTGTTGGGATGGGGAACTCCTACAATGAGCAGTTCTTC.